This TCR beta chain was identified during a study of cytomegalovirus exposure and HLA in healthy donors. Findings and caveats of the study: Reports credit the classifier with highly specific, highly sensitive diagnosis of cytomegalovirus status. Most TCR sequences showed up rarely, but some public TCRs showed up in many donors. TRBV6-2, TRBV6-3 and other indistinguishable V segments were excluded.

This clone was seen a few times. The antigen is undetermined. Vbeta (60) and Jbeta (13) primers were used in the PCR. TCRdb keeps only in-frame clones here, not all; method: immunoSEQ multiplex PCR. Among 210,000 or so clones listed, around 80% were seen once. V was cut by 10 bases and J by 8 bases, with 21 bases left in between. The CDR3 runs 14 residues. Per germline, CDR1 MNHEY and CDR2 SMNVEV (reference sequence). V and J are TRBV27 and TRBJ2-1; D is possibly TRBD2 (6 bases). This TCR was sampled from a man in his forties in good health and CMV-seronegative. Sequenced input: PBMCs. The DNA for the CDR3 is TGTGCCACCTCCCCCACTCCAGCGGGTGATGAGCAGTTCTTC. Encoded protein: CATSPTPAGDEQFF.